Presented here are 20 T cell receptor beta chains from one specimen sequenced in a study of shared clonotypes between healthy human individuals. Clones were read by immunoSEQ multiplex PCR, and TCRdb kept only the in-frame ones, dropping some. This table holds about half a million clones, roughly 80% found once. Sequenced sample: PBMCs. These receptors were taken from a woman between 40 and 55 years old in good health. Some clones in this sample may be carry-over from other donors' samples.

Regarding this clone: This likely reflects a read error, since a far larger clone is one base away. No conserved phenylalanine or tryptophan ends this CDR3, so it is likely a read error. The genes are TRBV5-4 and TRBJ1-5; the D gene is possibly TRBD1 (6 bases). V was shortened by 9 bases and J by 0 bases, with 13 bases between the two germline ends. CDR1 and CDR2 (germline): SGHNT, YYREEE (reference sequence). This CDR3 region has 14 residues. The CDR3 here is CATNRADSNQPQHL. The CDR3 DNA is TGTGCCACCAACAGGGCCGATAGCAATCAGCCCCAGCATCTT.

The chain has TRBV4-3 and TRBJ1-3; D is uncertain. V shed 0 bases and J shed 2 bases, with 14 bases lying between them. Germline CDR1 LGHNA, CDR2 YSLEER. CDR3 length: 17 amino acids. The CDR3 DNA reads TGCGCCAGCAGCCAAGATCTAACCCAGGCCCCTGGAAACACCATATATTTT. Protein: CASSQDLTQAPGNTIYF.

This rearrangement joins TRBV6-4 to TRBJ1-2, with a possible D match to TRBD1 (6 bases). The CDR3 is 15 residues long. V was cut by 3 bases and J by 6 bases, with 17 bases left in between. Germline V lookup: CDR1 MRHNA, CDR2 SNTAGT. Here the CDR3 DNA reads TGTGCCAGCAGTGAGTCCCCTGAGGGGGAGAATGGCTACACCTTC. This translates into CASSESPEGENGYTF.

The table lists this clone with a count of one. V usage is TRBV6-1 and J usage is TRBJ1-2; D is unclear. The V and J ends lost 6 bases and 2 bases respectively, with 7 bases between them. The V gene's germline CDR1 is MNHNS and CDR2 SASEGT. CDR3 length: 12 amino acids. CDR3: CASSIQNYGYTF. CDR3 nucleotides: TGTGCCAGCAGCATACAGAACTATGGCTACACCTTC.

The V call is TRBV28, the J call TRBJ1-1; no clear D gene. CDR3 size: 13 residues. Deletions cut 3 bases from V and 7 bases from J, with 12 bases between. The V gene's germline CDR1 is MDHEN and CDR2 SYDVKM. The CDR3 DNA is TGTGCCAGCAGTTTCCCCGGGCCGGATGAAGCTTTCTTT. Translation: CASSFPGPDEAFF.

For this clone: One base separates it from a far larger clone, so it is likely a read error. V gene TRBV28 combines with J gene TRBJ1-2; tentative D call: TRBD1 (5 bases). Germline lookup yields CDR1 MDHEN and CDR2 SYDVKM. CDR3 length equals 12 residues. DNA for the CDR3: TGTGCCGGCAGTTTACTAGGGGTTGGCTACACCTTC. Translating gives CAGSLLGVGYTF.

The chain is built from TRBV7-9 and TRBJ2-7; D perhaps matches TRBD1 (5 bases). With 5 bases removed from V and 2 bases from J, the gap between germline ends came to 13 bases. Per germline, CDR1 SEHNR and CDR2 FQNEAQ (reference sequence). The CDR3 spans 14 residues. CDR3 amino acids: CASSAQTATYEQYF. CDR3 coding DNA: TGTGCCAGCAGCGCACAGACAGCGACCTACGAGCAGTACTTC.

This chain uses TRBV4-1 with TRBJ1-1; D not resolved. The CDR3 runs to 15 residues. Germline V gene data show CDR1 as MGHRA and CDR2 as YSYEKL. V shed 1 base and J shed 3 bases, with 12 bases lying between them. In DNA, the CDR3 is TGCGCCAGCAGCCAAGCGGGGAATCGGGACACTGAAGCTTTCTTT. It is translated as CASSQAGNRDTEAFF.

The chain recombines TRBV6-1 with TRBJ1-2; no definite D call. Germline CDR1 and CDR2: MNHNS and SASEGT. V lost 6 bases to trimming and J lost 5 bases, with 16 bases between them. The CDR3 runs to 14 residues. CDR3 DNA sequence: TGTGCCAGCAGCAATCGGGAGGTCTCGTATGGCTACACCTTC. Amino acid sequence: CASSNREVSYGYTF.

This clone was picked up many times. The chain uses TRBV4-1 and TRBJ2-1; D is perhaps TRBD1 (5 bases). This CDR3 has 16 residues. V was clipped by 1 base and J by 5 bases, with 15 bases between them. CDR1 and CDR2 (germline): MGHRA, YSYEKL. CDR3 DNA sequence: TGCGCCAGCAGCCAAGCCCCCAGGGTAACCCACAATGAGCAGTTCTTC. Its protein is CASSQAPRVTHNEQFF.

Worth noting for this clone: Given a far larger clone just one base away, this is likely a sequencing read error. The V call is TRBV30, the J call TRBJ2-5, with no clear D. The CDR3 length is 13 residues. CDR1 GTSNPN and CDR2 SVGIG come from the germline V gene (reference sequence). With 4 bases removed from V and 2 bases from J, the gap between germline ends came to 11 bases. The CDR3: CAWNRVIQETQYF. The DNA for the CDR3 is TGTGCCTGGAACAGAGTCATTCAAGAGACCCAGTACTTC.

In regard to this clone: A far larger clone is one base from this, pointing to a likely read error. The same CDR3 also results from other DNA sequences found in this sample. This chain links TRBV2 with TRBJ2-7; D possibly uses TRBD1 or TRBD2 (5 bases each). The CDR3 totals 12 residues. Germline V CDR1 and CDR2: SNHLY, FYNNEI. CDR3 sequence reads: CASSPGSYEQYF. The CDR3 DNA reads TGCGCCAGCAGTCCAGGGAGTTACGAGCAGTACTTC.

V usage is TRBV6-8 and J usage is TRBJ2-7; D may match TRBD1 or TRBD2 (5 bases each). Deletions cut 2 bases from V and 3 bases from J, with 14 bases between. The germline V gene encodes CDR1 MNHGY and CDR2 SAAAGT. The CDR3 is 15 amino acids. The CDR3 DNA sequence: TGTGCCAGCAGTTACAGGACAACGGGGATCTACGAGCAGTACTTC. Protein sequence: CASSYRTTGIYEQYF.

The chain is built from TRBV7-3 and TRBJ2-3; perhaps TRBD2 as D (6 bases). This CDR3 region has 17 residues. Germline assignment: CDR1 SGHTA and CDR2 FQGTGA. The V end was cut by 2 bases, the J end by 9 bases, with 24 bases between. The CDR3 DNA follows: TGTGCCAGCAGCTTAGGGGGGACTCAAGGATCTTCCCGGACGCAGTATTTT. It specifies CASSLGGTQGSSRTQYF.

The V gene is TRBV6-1, the J gene TRBJ1-3; unclear D gene. The germline V and J ends were trimmed by 4 bases and 0 bases, with 10 bases remaining between them. From germline, CDR1 is MNHNS and CDR2 SASEGT. The CDR3 sequence is 15 residues long. Here the CDR3 DNA reads TGTGCCAGCAGTGGGTCCGGGAGCTCTGGAAACACCATATATTTT. It yields the protein CASSGSGSSGNTIYF.

This clone was counted once. The chain combines TRBV7-9 with TRBJ1-1, with D tentatively TRBD1 (6 bases). CDR3 size: 12 residues. The V gene's germline CDR1 is SEHNR and CDR2 FQNEAQ (reference sequence). The CDR3 nucleotides are TGTGCTTTCGGGACACTGAACACTGAAGCTTTCTTT. Its protein product is CAFGTLNTEAFF.

A remark on this clone: With only one base between it and a far larger clone, this is likely a read error. The identical CDR3 is also encoded by other nucleotide sequences in the sample. The rearrangement uses TRBV5-6 and TRBJ1-5; D possibly corresponds to TRBD1 (5 bases). Germline V lookup: CDR1 SGHDT, CDR2 YYEEEE. Trimming shortened V by 0 bases and J by 1 base, and 14 bases separated the two germline ends. This CDR3 comprises 17 residues. CDR3: CASSLGRERPSNQPQHF. The CDR3 DNA reads as TGTGCCAGCAGCTTGGGCAGGGAGAGGCCAAGCAATCAGCCCCAGCATTTT.

The gene calls are TRBV25-1 and TRBJ2-1; 8 bases align to TRBD1. Trimming took 2 bases from V and 9 from J; bases not matched to a gene: 12. CDR1 and CDR2 (germline): MGHDK, SYGVNS. This CDR3 comprises 16 residues. The CDR3 coding sequence is TGTGCCAGCAGTGAACCCGCAGGGGGCCTCCGTCGTGAGCAGTTCTTC. Residues: CASSEPAGGLRREQFF. The entire variable domain, with the rest obtained from reference TRBV25-1 and TRBJ2-1, is as follows: EADIYQTPRYLVIGTGKKITLECSQTMGHDKMYWYQQDPGMELHLIHYSYGVNSTEKGDLSSESTVSRIRTEHFPLTLESARPSHTSQYLCASSEPAGGLRREQFFGPGTRLTVL.

As concerns this clone: A far larger clone is a single base away, which makes a read error likely. This sample also contains other DNA sequences that code for the same CDR3. The V call is TRBV30, the J call TRBJ2-6; tentative D call: TRBD1 (5 bases). The CDR3 sequence is 13 residues long. Germline values: CDR1 GTSNPN, CDR2 SVGIG (reference sequence). The DNA for the CDR3 is TGTGCAGGAAGGGGTGCTGGGGCCAACGTCCTGACTTTC. Amino acid sequence: CAGRGAGANVLTF.

This clone was observed a single time. The chain combines TRBV7-8 with TRBJ2-1; 8 bases are a match to TRBD2. This CDR3 contains 17 residues. V gave up 2 bases and J gave up 6 bases; unmatched junction bases: 12. Germline-derived CDR1 and CDR2 are SGHVS and FQNEAQ. CDR3 sequence: CASSLRPGLVAGNEQFF. For the CDR3, the DNA is TGTGCCAGCAGCTTAAGGCCGGGACTAGTTGCCGGCAATGAGCAGTTCTTC.